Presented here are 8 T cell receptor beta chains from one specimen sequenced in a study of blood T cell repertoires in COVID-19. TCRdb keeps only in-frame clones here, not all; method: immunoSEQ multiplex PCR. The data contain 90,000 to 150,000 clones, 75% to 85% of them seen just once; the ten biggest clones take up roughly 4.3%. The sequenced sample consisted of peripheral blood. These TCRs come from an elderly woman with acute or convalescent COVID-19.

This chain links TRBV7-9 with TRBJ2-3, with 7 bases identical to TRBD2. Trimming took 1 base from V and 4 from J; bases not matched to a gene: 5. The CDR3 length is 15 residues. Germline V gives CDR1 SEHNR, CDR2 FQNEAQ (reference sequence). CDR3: CASSLDASGADTQYF. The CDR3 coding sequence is TGTGCCAGCAGCTTAGATGCTAGCGGCGCAGATACGCAGTATTTT.

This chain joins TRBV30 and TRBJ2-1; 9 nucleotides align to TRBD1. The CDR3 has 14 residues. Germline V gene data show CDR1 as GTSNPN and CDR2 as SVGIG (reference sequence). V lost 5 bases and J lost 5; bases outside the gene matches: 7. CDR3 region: CAWAPQGANNEQFF. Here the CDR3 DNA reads TGTGCCTGGGCCCCACAGGGGGCTAACAATGAGCAGTTCTTC.

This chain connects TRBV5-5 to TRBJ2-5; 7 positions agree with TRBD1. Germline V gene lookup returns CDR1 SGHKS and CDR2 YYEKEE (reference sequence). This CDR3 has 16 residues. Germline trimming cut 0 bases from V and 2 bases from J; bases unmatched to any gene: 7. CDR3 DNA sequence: TGTGCCAGCAGCTTGGAAGGGGGCGCCGGTCAAGAGACCCAGTACTTC. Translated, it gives CASSLEGGAGQETQYF. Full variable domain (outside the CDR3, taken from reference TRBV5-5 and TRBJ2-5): DAGVTQSPTHLIKTRGQQVTLRCSPISGHKSVSWYQQVLGQGPQFIFQYYEKEERGRGNFPDRFSARQFPNYSSELNVNALLLGDSALYLCASSLEGGAGQETQYFGPGTRLLVL.

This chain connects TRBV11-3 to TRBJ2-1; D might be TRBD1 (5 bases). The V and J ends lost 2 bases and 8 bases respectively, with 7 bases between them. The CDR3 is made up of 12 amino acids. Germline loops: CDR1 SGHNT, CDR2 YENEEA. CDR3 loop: CASSLTGDEQFF. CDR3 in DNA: TGTGCCAGCAGCTTAACAGGCGATGAGCAGTTCTTC.

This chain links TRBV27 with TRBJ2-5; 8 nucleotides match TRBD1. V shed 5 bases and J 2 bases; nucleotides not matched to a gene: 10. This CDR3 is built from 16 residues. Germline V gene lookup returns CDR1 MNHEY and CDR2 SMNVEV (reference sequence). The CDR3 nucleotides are TGTGCCAGCAGTCGTACTCCAGGGGGCAATCAAGAGACCCAGTACTTC. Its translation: CASSRTPGGNQETQYF.

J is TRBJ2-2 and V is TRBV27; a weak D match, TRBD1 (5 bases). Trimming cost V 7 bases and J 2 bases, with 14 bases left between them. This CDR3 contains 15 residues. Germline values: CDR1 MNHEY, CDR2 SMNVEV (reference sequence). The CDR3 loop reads CASTTLQGNTGELFF. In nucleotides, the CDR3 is TGTGCCAGCACCACTTTGCAGGGTAACACCGGGGAGCTGTTTTTT.

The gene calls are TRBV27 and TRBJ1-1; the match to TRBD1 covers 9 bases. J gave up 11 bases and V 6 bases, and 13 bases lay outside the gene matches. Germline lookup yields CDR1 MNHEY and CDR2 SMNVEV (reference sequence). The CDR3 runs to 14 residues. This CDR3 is CASSNWGTGGAAFF. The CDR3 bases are TGTGCCAGCAGCAACTGGGGTACAGGGGGCGCGGCTTTCTTT.

Written as DNA, the CDR3 is TGTGCCAGCAGTCTACTTGGCGGCCCGGAGTACTTC. Translated, it gives CASSLLGGPEYF. The V gene is TRBV12-3 or TRBV12-4, the J gene TRBJ2-5, with no clear D. There are 12 residues in the CDR3. V lost 5 bases to trimming and J lost 12 bases, with 16 bases between them.